The sample holds many counts of the clone carrying this T cell receptor beta chain. Its specificity is not known. The sample originates from a study of identical twins. The study's findings and limits: Conclusions leaned on cross-sectional statistical analysis and did not track the same donors over time.

TCRdb recomputed calls from the 5' RACE reads with MiXCR, one row per CDR3 protein. The table includes roughly 690,000 distinct CDR3 sequences, 5.5% to 6.5% detected once. The length of the CDR3 is 11 residues. Germline V gene sequence: CDR1 MDHEN, CDR2 SYDVKM. Trimming removed 7 bases at V and 3 bases at J, with 7 bases between. The chain couples TRBV28 to TRBJ2-7; no clear D gene. This clonotype was sampled from a man aged 18 to 30 in good health. Material: naive T cells sorted from blood. The CDR3 protein is CASTWGYEQYF. CDR3 in DNA: TGTGCCAGCACATGGGGCTACGAGCAGTACTTC.